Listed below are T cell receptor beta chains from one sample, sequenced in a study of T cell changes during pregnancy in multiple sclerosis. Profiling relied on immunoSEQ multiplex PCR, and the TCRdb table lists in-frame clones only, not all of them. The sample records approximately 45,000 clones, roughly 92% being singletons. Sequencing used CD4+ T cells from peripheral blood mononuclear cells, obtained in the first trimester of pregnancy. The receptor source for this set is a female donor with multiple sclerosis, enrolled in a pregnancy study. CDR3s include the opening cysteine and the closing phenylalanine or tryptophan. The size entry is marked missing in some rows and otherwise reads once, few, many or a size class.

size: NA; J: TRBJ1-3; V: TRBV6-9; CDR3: CASRSDRGQLAGNTIYF
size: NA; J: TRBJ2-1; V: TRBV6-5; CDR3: CASNRRGGGTNEQFF
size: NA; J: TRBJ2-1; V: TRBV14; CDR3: CASSQAIAGGLGEQFF
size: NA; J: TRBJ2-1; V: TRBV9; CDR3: CASSVLRDSINEQFF
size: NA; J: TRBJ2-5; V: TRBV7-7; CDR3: CASSLGLAGQETQYF
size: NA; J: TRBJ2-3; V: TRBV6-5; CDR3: CASSYGGEDTQYF
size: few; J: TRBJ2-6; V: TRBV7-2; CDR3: CASSPDRVSNVLTF
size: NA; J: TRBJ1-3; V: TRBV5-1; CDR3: CASSLGPGTDSGNTIYF
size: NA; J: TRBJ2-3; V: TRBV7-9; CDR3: CASSPRTSGRDSTDTQYF
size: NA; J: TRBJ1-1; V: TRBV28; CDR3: CASSFQQGGAFF
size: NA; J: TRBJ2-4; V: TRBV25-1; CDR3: CASSEHTSGAKNIQYF
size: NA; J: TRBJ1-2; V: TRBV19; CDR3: CASSRPSNYGYTF
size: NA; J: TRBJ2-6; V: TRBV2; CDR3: CASTGTGGANVLTF
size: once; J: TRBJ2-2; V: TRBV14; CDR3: CASSQPGGSAGTGELFF
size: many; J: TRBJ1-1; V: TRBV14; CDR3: CASSQVQGVYTEAFF
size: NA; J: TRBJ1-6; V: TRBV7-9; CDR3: CASSPRAGLETLHF
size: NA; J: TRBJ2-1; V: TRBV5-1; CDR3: CASSLELATNEQFF
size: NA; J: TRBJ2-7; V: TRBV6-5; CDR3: CASQGAPLAEQYF
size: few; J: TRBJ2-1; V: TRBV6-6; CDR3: CASSKGANNEQFF
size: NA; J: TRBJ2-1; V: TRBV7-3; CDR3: CASSPRPGNEQFF
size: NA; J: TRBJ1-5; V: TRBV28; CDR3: CAIGVWAARNNQPQHF
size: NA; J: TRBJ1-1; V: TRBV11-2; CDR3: CASSLIERAEAFF
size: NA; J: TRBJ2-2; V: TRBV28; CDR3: CASSPPMTGTGELFF
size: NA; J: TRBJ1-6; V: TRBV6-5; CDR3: CASSSRTTSYNSPLHF
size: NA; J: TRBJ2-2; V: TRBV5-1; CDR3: CASSLGRTGGETGELFF
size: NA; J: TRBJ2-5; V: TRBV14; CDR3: CASSHVQETQYF
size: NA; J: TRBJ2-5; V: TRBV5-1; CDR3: CASQREVGETQYF
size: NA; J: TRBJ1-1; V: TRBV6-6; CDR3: CASSFAGTVEAFF
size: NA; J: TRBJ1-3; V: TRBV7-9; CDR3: CASTPRATGGLSGNTIYF
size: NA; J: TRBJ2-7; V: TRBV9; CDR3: CASSVRSGRAAEQYF
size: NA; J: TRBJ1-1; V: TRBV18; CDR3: CASSPNGGGTEAFF
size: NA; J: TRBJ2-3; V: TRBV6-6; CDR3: CASSYSKVERVDF
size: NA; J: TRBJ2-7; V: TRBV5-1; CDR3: CASSLAQGGHYEQYF
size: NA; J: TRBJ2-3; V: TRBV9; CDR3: CASSVDRLYPPDTQYF
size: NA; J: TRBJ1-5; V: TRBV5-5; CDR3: CASSTRDGGNQPQHF
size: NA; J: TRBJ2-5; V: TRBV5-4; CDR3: CASSIAGALETQYF
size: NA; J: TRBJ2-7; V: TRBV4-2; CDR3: CASSETGAKSEQYF
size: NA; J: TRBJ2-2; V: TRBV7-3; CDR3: CASSLDPGQAHTGELFF
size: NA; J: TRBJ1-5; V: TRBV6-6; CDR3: CASSYGTGNQPQHF
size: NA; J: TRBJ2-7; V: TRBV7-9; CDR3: CASSMDRGYEQYF
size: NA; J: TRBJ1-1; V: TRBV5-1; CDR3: CASSRDSLRNTEAFF
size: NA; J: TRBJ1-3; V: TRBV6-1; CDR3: CASTTDRGPGNTIYF
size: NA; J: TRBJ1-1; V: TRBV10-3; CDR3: CAIRSQGATEAFF
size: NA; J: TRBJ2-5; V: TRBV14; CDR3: CASSQGPTQYF
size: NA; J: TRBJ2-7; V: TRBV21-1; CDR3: CASSPPLAGEDEQYF
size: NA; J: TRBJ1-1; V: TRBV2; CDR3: CASSIKKAGNTEAFF
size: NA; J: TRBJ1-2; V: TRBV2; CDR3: CASRGGRVSNGYTF
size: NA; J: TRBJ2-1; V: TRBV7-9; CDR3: CASSALRGLAGVNEQFF
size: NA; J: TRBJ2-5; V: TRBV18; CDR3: CASSPAGQRQETQYF
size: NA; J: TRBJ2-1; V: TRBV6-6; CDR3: CASSPGLAPNEQFF